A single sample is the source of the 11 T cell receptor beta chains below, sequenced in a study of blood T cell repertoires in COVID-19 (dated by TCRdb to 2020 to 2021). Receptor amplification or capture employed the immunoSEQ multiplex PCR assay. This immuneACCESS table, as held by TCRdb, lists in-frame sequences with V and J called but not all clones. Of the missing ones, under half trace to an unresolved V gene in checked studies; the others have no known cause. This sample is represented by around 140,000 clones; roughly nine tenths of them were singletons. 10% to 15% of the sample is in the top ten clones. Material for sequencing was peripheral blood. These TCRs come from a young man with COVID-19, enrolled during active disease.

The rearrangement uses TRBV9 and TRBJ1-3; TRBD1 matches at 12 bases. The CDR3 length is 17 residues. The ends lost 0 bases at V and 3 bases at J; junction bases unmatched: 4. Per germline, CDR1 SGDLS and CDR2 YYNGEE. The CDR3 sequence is CASSVDGTGGLGNTIYF. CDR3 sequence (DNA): TGTGCCAGCAGCGTAGATGGGACAGGGGGCCTTGGAAACACCATATATTTT.

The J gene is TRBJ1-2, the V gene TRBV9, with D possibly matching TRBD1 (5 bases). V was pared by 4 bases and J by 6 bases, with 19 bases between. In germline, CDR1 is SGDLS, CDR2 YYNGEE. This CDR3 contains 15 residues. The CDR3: CASSRPLQGYHGYTF. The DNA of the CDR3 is TGTGCCAGCAGCCGCCCCCTCCAGGGTTATCATGGCTACACCTTC.

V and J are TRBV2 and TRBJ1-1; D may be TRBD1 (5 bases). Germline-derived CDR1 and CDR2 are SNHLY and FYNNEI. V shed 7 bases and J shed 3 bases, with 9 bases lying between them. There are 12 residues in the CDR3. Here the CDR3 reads CASNWGDTEAFF. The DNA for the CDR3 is TGTGCCAGCAATTGGGGGGACACTGAAGCTTTCTTT.

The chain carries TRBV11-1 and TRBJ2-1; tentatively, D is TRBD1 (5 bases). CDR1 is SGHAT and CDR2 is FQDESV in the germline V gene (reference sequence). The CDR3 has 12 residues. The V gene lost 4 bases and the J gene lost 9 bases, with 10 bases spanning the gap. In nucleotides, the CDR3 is TGTGCCAGCAGCTCAGGGCTCGTTGAGCAGTTCTTC. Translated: CASSSGLVEQFF.

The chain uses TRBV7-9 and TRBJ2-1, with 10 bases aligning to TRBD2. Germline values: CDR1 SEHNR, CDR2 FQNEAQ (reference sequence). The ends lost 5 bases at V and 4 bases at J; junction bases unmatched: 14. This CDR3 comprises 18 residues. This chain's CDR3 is CASSPASLAGSFYNEQFF. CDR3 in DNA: TGTGCCAGCAGCCCGGCCTCACTAGCGGGGAGTTTTTACAATGAGCAGTTCTTC.

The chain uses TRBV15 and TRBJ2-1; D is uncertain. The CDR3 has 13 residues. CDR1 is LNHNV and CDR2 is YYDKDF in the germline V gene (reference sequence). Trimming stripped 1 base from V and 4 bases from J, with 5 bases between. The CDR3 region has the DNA TGTGCCACCAGCAGAGCCGGGTACAATGAGCAGTTCTTC. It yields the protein CATSRAGYNEQFF.

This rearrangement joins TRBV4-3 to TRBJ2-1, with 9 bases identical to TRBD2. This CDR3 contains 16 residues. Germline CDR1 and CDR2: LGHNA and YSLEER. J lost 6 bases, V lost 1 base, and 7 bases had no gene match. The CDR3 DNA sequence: TGCGCCAGCAGCCAAGGACCGGGACTAGCACTCAATGAGCAGTTCTTC. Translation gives CASSQGPGLALNEQFF.

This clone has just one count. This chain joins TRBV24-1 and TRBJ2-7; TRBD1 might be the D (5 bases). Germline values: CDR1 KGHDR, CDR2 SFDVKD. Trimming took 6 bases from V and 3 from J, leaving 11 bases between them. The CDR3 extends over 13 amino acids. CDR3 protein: CATSRGSGYEQYF. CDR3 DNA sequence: TGTGCCACCAGTAGGGGCTCGGGCTACGAGCAGTACTTC.

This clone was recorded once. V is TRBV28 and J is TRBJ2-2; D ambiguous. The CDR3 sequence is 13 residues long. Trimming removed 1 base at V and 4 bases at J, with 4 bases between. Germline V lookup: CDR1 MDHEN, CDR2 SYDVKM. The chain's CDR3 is CASSLSRTGELFF. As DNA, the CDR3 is TGTGCCAGCAGTTTATCCCGCACCGGGGAGCTGTTTTTT.

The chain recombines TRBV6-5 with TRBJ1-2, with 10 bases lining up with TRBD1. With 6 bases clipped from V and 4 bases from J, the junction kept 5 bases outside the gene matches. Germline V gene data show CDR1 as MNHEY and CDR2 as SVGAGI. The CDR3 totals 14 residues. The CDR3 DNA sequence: TGTGCCAGCAGGGGGACAGGGGTACGCTATGGCTACACCTTC. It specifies CASRGTGVRYGYTF.

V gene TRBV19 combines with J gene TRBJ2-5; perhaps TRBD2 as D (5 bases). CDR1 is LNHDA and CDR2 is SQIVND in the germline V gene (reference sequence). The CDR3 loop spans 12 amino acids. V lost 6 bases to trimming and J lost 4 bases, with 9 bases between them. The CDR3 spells CASSRTSETQYF. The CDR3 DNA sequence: TGTGCCAGTAGCCGGACTTCAGAGACCCAGTACTTC. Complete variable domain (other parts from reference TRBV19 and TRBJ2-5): DGGITQSPKYLFRKEGQNVTLSCEQNLNHDAMYWYRQDPGQGLRLIYYSQIVNDFQKGDIAEGYSVSREKKESFPLTVTSAQKNPTAFYLCASSRTSETQYFGPGTRLLVL.